A single sample is the source of the 25 T cell receptor beta chains below, sequenced in a study of blood T cell repertoires in COVID-19 (dated by TCRdb to about 2020). Libraries were made using the immunoSEQ multiplex PCR assay. Drawn from immuneACCESS, this table holds only the in-frame rearrangements with V and J called that TCRdb kept. Clones are partly lost; checked studies trace under half to an unresolved V gene and leave the rest unexplained. Here the sample has roughly 280,000 clones; around 90% occur a single time. Around 2.8% of the sample rests with the top ten. Sample: PBMCs or T cells enriched from blood (not recorded which). The receptors come from a middle-aged man who had been exposed to COVID-19.

The chain uses TRBV11-2 and TRBJ1-1, with 9 nucleotides matching TRBD1. The V gene's germline CDR1 is SGHAT and CDR2 FQNNGV. The trim removed 3 bases at V and 2 bases at J, leaving 10 bases unmatched. The CDR3 runs to 17 residues. The CDR3 spells CASSFPGQGNLNTEAFF. CDR3 DNA sequence: TGTGCCAGCAGCTTTCCAGGACAGGGGAATCTAAACACTGAAGCTTTCTTT.

V gene TRBV18 combines with J gene TRBJ1-6; 7 bases are a match to TRBD1. Trimming at V came to 5 bases and at J to 9 bases, leaving 7 bases not matched to a gene. Germline CDR1 KGHSH, CDR2 LQKENI. This CDR3 is 14 amino acids long. CDR3 bases: TGTGCCAGCTCATTTGGACAGGCGGGTTCACCCCTCCACTTT. This codes for CASSFGQAGSPLHF. The variable domain in full, with the rest retrieved from reference TRBV18 and TRBJ1-6, is NAGVMQNPRHLVRRRGQEARLRCSPMKGHSHVYWYRQLPEEGLKFMVYLQKENIIDESGMPKERFSAEFPKEGPSILRIQQVVRGDSAAYFCASSFGQAGSPLHFGNGTRLTVT.

V is TRBV3-1 (or the pseudogene TRBV3-2) and J is TRBJ2-3, with a weak D call TRBD1 (5 bases). V dropped 2 bases and J dropped 5 bases, with 14 bases sitting between them. The CDR3 totals 15 residues. From germline, CDR1 is LGHDT and CDR2 YNNKEL (reference sequence). CDR3 amino acids: CASSQPGSMVDTQYF. The CDR3 region has the DNA TGTGCCAGCAGCCAACCAGGGTCTATGGTAGATACGCAGTATTTT.

This chain connects TRBV5-8 to TRBJ1-2, with D unclear. There are 13 residues in the CDR3. The V gene lost 4 bases and the J gene lost 9 bases, with 16 bases spanning the gap. The germline V gene has CDR1 SGHTS and CDR2 YDEGEE. The DNA of the CDR3 is TGTGCCAGCAGCCTTGACCGTGTGAGGCGCTACACCTTC. This codes for CASSLDRVRRYTF.

The chain joins TRBV13 to TRBJ1-6; 10 nucleotides agree with TRBD1. The germline CDR1 and CDR2 sequences are PRHDT and FYEKMQ (reference sequence). The CDR3 runs to 17 residues. Trimming removed 2 bases from V and 3 bases from J; junction bases left unmatched: 4. This CDR3 is CASSLKGQGYYNSPLHF. CDR3 nucleotide sequence: TGTGCCAGCAGCTTAAAGGGACAGGGGTACTATAATTCACCCCTCCACTTT.

The V gene is TRBV6-2 or TRBV6-3, the J gene TRBJ1-1; the D is unclear. Trimming took 3 bases from V and 1 from J, leaving 6 bases between them. The CDR3 loop spans 13 amino acids. CDR1 MNHEY and CDR2 SVGEGT come from the germline V gene. The DNA for the CDR3 is TGTGCCAGCAGTTATTTGAGGAACACTGAAGCTTTCTTT. Translation gives CASSYLRNTEAFF.

The CDR3 coding sequence is TGTGCCAGCAGCCCGTCGCCGAGCAGGGAGGTCGAGCAGTACTTC. Amino acid sequence: CASSPSPSREVEQYF. The V and J genes are TRBV14 and TRBJ2-7; D possibly corresponds to TRBD2 (6 bases). This CDR3 region has 15 residues. V lost 4 bases and J 6 bases, leaving 19 bases between the germline ends. Germline assignment: CDR1 SGHDN and CDR2 FVKESK.

J is TRBJ1-2 and V is TRBV18; tentatively, D is TRBD1 (5 bases). This CDR3 contains 13 residues. Germline CDR1 KGHSH, CDR2 LQKENI. V gave up 0 bases and J gave up 4 bases, with 6 bases separating them. CDR3 coding DNA: TGTGCCAGCTCACCACCAGGGGTCTATGGCTACACCTTC. Protein sequence: CASSPPGVYGYTF.

V is TRBV7-2 and J is TRBJ1-6; 7 positions agree with TRBD1. Germline V gives CDR1 SGHTA, CDR2 FQGNSA. V trimming: 5 bases; J trimming: 9 bases; junction bases outside the gene matches: 10. The CDR3 contains 15 residues. DNA of the CDR3: TGTGCCAGCAGCCTGGGACAGAGAGGGGGTTCACCCCTCCACTTT. Translation gives CASSLGQRGGSPLHF.

The chain carries TRBV19 and TRBJ2-7, with 7 bases lining up with TRBD2. V trimming: 1 base; J trimming: 0 bases; junction bases outside the gene matches: 3. The germline CDR1 and CDR2 sequences are LNHDA and SQIVND (reference sequence). The CDR3 totals 15 residues. The DNA for the CDR3 is TGTGCCAGTAGTATAGCCCCTAGCGGCTCCTACGAGCAGTACTTC. Encoded protein: CASSIAPSGSYEQYF.

This chain joins TRBV19 and TRBJ1-2, with D perhaps matching TRBD1 (5 bases). The germline V gene encodes CDR1 LNHDA and CDR2 SQIVND (reference sequence). The length of the CDR3 is 13 residues. Deletions cut 5 bases from V and 5 bases from J, with 12 bases between. As DNA, the CDR3 is TGTGCCAGTAGTCTCGGGACTTATTATGGCTACACCTTC. Its translation: CASSLGTYYGYTF.

The rearrangement joins TRBV4-2 to TRBJ2-7, with 7 bases identical to TRBD1. The CDR3 spans 14 residues. The J segment lost 3 bases and the V segment lost 2 bases, leaving 4 bases of the junction unmatched. CDR1 LGHNA and CDR2 YNFKEQ come from the germline V gene. The CDR3 DNA reads TGTGCCAGCAGCCAAATGGGGACAGTCTACGAGCAGTACTTC. Translating it yields CASSQMGTVYEQYF.

This clone was detected a few times. The chain links TRBV4-1 to TRBJ2-1, with D maybe TRBD2 (5 bases). The germline V and J ends were trimmed by 1 base and 8 bases, with 12 bases remaining between them. The germline gives CDR1 MGHRA, CDR2 YSYEKL. The CDR3 covers 14 residues. CDR3 nucleotide sequence: TGCGCCAGCAGCCAAGTATCAGAGGGCGATGAGCAGTTCTTC. Translation: CASSQVSEGDEQFF.

The chain is built from TRBV3-1 (or the pseudogene TRBV3-2) and TRBJ2-7; no clear D. Trimming removed 4 bases from V and 0 bases from J, with 10 bases in between. The CDR3 consists of 14 residues. Germline loops: CDR1 LGHDT, CDR2 YNNKEL (reference sequence). CDR3 sequence: CASSPPRSSYEQYF. For the CDR3, the DNA is TGTGCCAGCAGCCCGCCCCGGAGCTCCTACGAGCAGTACTTC.

The chain employs TRBV4-2 and TRBJ1-2; TRBD1 matches 7 bases. The CDR3 consists of 14 residues. In germline, CDR1 is LGHNA, CDR2 YNFKEQ. The ends lost 1 base at V and 7 bases at J; junction bases unmatched: 6. In DNA, the CDR3 is TGTGCCAGCAGCCAAGGCGACAGGGCGGCTGGCTACACCTTC. It specifies CASSQGDRAAGYTF.

The chain joins TRBV12-5 to TRBJ1-3, with D maybe TRBD1 (5 bases). Deletions cut 0 bases from V and 0 bases from J, with 12 bases between. CDR3 length: 17 amino acids. In germline, CDR1 is LGHNT, CDR2 FRNRAP. DNA of the CDR3: TGTGCTAGTGGTTTGGTAGTAGGGGTCGACTCTGGAAACACCATATATTTT. Translated, it gives CASGLVVGVDSGNTIYF.

Concerning this clone itself: The same CDR3 is also encoded by other DNA sequences in this sample. This chain uses TRBV7-6 with TRBJ1-1; weak D call: TRBD1 (6 bases). V lost 1 base to trimming and J lost 8 bases, with 11 bases between them. The length of the CDR3 is 13 residues. CDR1 and CDR2 from the germline V gene are SGHVS and FNYEAQ. The CDR3 DNA sequence: TGTGCCAGCAGCTTAGAACCTGGGACAGAAGCTTTCTTT. Protein sequence: CASSLEPGTEAFF.

This chain uses TRBV28 with TRBJ1-1; the D is unclear. Per germline, CDR1 MDHEN and CDR2 SYDVKM. V was cut by 6 bases and J by 7 bases, with 12 bases left in between. This CDR3 has 12 amino acids. The CDR3 coding sequence is TGTGCCAGCAGCCTTCCCGTCGGTGAAGCTTTCTTT. This sequence encodes CASSLPVGEAFF.

The rearrangement joins TRBV23-1 to TRBJ2-7; TRBD1 aligns across 7 bases. TRBV23-1 falls under the ORF class, with uncertain function. CDR3 length equals 17 residues. V trimming: 3 bases; J trimming: 2 bases; junction bases outside the gene matches: 13. The CDR3 bases are TGCGCCAGCAGTCACCCCCAGGACAGGAGTAGGACCTACGAGCAGTACTTC. It translates to CASSHPQDRSRTYEQYF.

The chain has TRBV27 and TRBJ2-3; tentatively, D is TRBD2 (6 bases). Germline-derived CDR1 and CDR2 are MNHEY and SMNVEV (reference sequence). Trimming pared 5 bases from V and 3 bases from J, leaving 15 bases between. The CDR3 runs to 15 residues. CDR3 nucleotide sequence: TGTGCCAGCAGTCTACCGGGAGCTAGTACAGATACGCAGTATTTT. Amino acids: CASSLPGASTDTQYF.

The gene calls are TRBV20-1 and TRBJ1-4, with TRBD1 matching 7 bases. Germline V gives CDR1 DFQATT, CDR2 SNEGSKA (reference sequence). V shed 3 bases, J shed 8 bases, and the junction held 9 bases outside the gene matches. The CDR3 is 14 amino acids. CDR3: CSASDRDLGEKLFF. CDR3 DNA: TGCAGTGCTAGTGACAGGGACTTGGGGGAAAAACTGTTTTTT.

The chain recombines TRBV19 with TRBJ1-6; 10 bases line up with TRBD1. The CDR3 runs to 15 residues. CDR1 and CDR2 from the germline V gene are LNHDA and SQIVND (reference sequence). Trimming cost V 6 bases and J 9 bases; bases outside gene matches: 8. CDR3 region: CASRPTGGNSSPLHF. Written as DNA, the CDR3 is TGTGCCAGTAGGCCGACAGGGGGCAACAGTTCACCCCTCCACTTT.

Here the CDR3 reads CAWSVLAGVGNEQFF. Here the CDR3 DNA reads TGTGCCTGGAGTGTTCTAGCGGGAGTAGGGAATGAGCAGTTCTTC. The chain employs TRBV30 and TRBJ2-1; 10 positions match TRBD2. V trimming: 0 bases; J trimming: 7 bases; junction bases outside the gene matches: 6. The CDR3 is 15 amino acids. Germline-derived CDR1 and CDR2 are GTSNPN and SVGIG (reference sequence).

The rearrangement uses TRBV4-2 and TRBJ2-7; 14 nucleotides line up with TRBD2. Trimming took 4 bases from V and 3 from J; bases not matched to a gene: 5. From germline, CDR1 is LGHNA and CDR2 YNFKEQ. This CDR3 spans 16 amino acids. In nucleotides, the CDR3 is TGTGCCAGCAGCCGGGGACTAGCGGGAGAGGTCTACGAGCAGTACTTC. This codes for CASSRGLAGEVYEQYF.

V usage is TRBV18 and J usage is TRBJ2-7; D is perhaps TRBD2 (5 bases). Germline V gene lookup returns CDR1 KGHSH and CDR2 LQKENI. CDR3 length: 13 residues. V lost 0 bases to trimming and J lost 7 bases, with 10 bases between them. CDR3 loop: CASSPPGPGEQYF. The CDR3 nucleotides are TGTGCCAGCTCACCACCTGGGCCGGGGGAGCAGTACTTC.